The clone carrying this T cell receptor beta chain was recorded a few times. Its antigen remains unknown. The length of the CDR3 is 14 residues. CDR1 is SGDLS, CDR2 YYNGEE, per germline. Trimming took 7 bases from V and 0 from J, leaving 13 bases between them. The sample comes from a study of long-term antiretroviral therapy in people with HIV. Study-level results: Blood collection from about 2003 to 2018 possibly occurred under older ART regimens. Clonotypes expanded prior to ART showed repertoire dominance at all sampled time points. Controls exceeded HIV repertoires in CDR3 length range.

Cryopreserved PBMC numbered roughly 1-11 million per sample before DNA extraction. The assay used was immunoSEQ (version v3.0), run at survey level. This table comes from immunoSEQ multiplex PCR, and its TCRdb copy is limited to in-frame clones, with some not included. The table shows tens of thousands of clones, with approximately 80% occurring only once. The V gene is TRBV9, the J gene TRBJ1-2; D unresolved. The material was unsorted PBMCs, obtained 0.3 years after starting antiretroviral therapy. This clonotype originated in a man younger than 30 with HIV. The CDR3 region is CASGRTPANYGYTF. CDR3 DNA: TGTGCCAGCGGCCGAACCCCCGCTAACTATGGCTACACCTTC.